The 31 T cell receptor beta chains below all came from one sample that was sequenced in a study of T-cell reconstitution after alpha-beta-depleted transplantation in children. This sample's TCRbeta library carried unique molecular identifier barcodes. Via MiXCR, TCRdb re-called the PCR reads, giving one row per CDR3 protein. In the table there are about 600,000 distinct CDR3 sequences, 13% of which are singletons. The source was PBMCs, mostly from graft donor cells, collected 360 days after TCRalphabeta/CD19-depleted stem cell transplant. The receptors come from a male patient between 5 and 17 years old who had a stem cell transplant for acute myeloid leukemia, so the T cells may come from the graft donor.

In this sample, this clonotype turned up a few times. The V and J genes are TRBV19 and TRBJ2-7; 7 bases are a match to TRBD1. The V and J ends lost 10 bases and 2 bases, in that order; junction bases with no gene match: 8. The CDR3 consists of 13 residues. The germline V gene has CDR1 LNHDA and CDR2 SQIVND (reference sequence). CDR3 protein: CATNPGQPYEQYF. The DNA of the CDR3 is TGTGCCACTAACCCGGGACAGCCCTACGAGCAGTACTTC.

The CDR3 DNA follows: TGTGCCAGCAGACTTTCTAGCGGAAGCACAGATACGCAGTATTTT. Amino acid sequence: CASRLSSGSTDTQYF. The rearrangement joins TRBV6-2 or TRBV6-3 to TRBJ2-3; 7 bases are shared with TRBD2. This CDR3 is built from 15 residues. CDR1 is MNHEY, CDR2 SVGEGT, per germline. Trimming at V came to 6 bases and at J to 0 bases, leaving 6 bases not matched to a gene.

The gene calls are TRBV7-2 and TRBJ1-5; a possible D gene is TRBD1 (5 bases). This CDR3 spans 15 amino acids. The V end was cut by 0 bases, the J end by 4 bases, with 10 bases between. The germline V gene encodes CDR1 SGHTA and CDR2 FQGNSA. CDR3 amino acids: CASSLAEGRNQPQHF. In DNA, the CDR3 is TGTGCCAGCAGCTTAGCGGAGGGGCGAAATCAGCCCCAGCATTTT.

This clonotype was seen only a few times. The V call is TRBV3-1, the J call TRBJ2-5; 11 bases agree with TRBD2. This CDR3 has 18 residues. V shed 1 base, J shed 1 base, and the junction held 8 bases outside the gene matches. CDR1 LGHDT and CDR2 YNNKEL come from the germline V gene (reference sequence). CDR3 region: CASSQVLAGALLQETQYF. The CDR3 bases are TGTGCCAGCAGCCAAGTACTAGCGGGAGCCTTACTCCAAGAGACCCAGTACTTC.

This clonotype was found a few times. The gene calls are TRBV6-2 or TRBV6-3 and TRBJ2-1, with D possibly being TRBD1 (5 bases). The CDR3 runs to 17 residues. V was cut by 7 bases and J by 2 bases, with 21 bases left in between. CDR1 is MNHEY, CDR2 SVGEGT, per germline. The DNA for the CDR3 is TGTGCCAGCACCAGGGCGAGGTCAAGGGTGACCTACAATGAGCAGTTCTTC. Translating gives CASTRARSRVTYNEQFF.

V usage is TRBV29-1 and J usage is TRBJ1-2; 7 bases align to TRBD1. This CDR3 has 13 residues. The germline V gene encodes CDR1 SQVTM and CDR2 ANQGSEA. Unmatched junction bases numbered 8, after V lost 6 bases and J lost 4 bases. The CDR3 DNA reads as TGCAGCGTGGCGGACAGGATCCCCTATGGCTACACCTTC. Encoded protein: CSVADRIPYGYTF.

CDR3 bases: TGCGCCAGCAGACGGGACCTCCCTGGGGTCTACAATGAGCAGTTCTTC. It translates to CASRRDLPGVYNEQFF. The rearrangement links TRBV5-1 to TRBJ2-1; D is tentatively TRBD1 or TRBD2 (5 bases each). The CDR3 sequence is 16 residues long. The germline V and J ends were trimmed by 5 bases and 3 bases, with 18 bases remaining between them. The germline gives CDR1 SGHRS, CDR2 YFSETQ.

In this sample, this clonotype turned up many times. The V and J genes are TRBV7-2 and TRBJ2-7; no firm D call. The CDR3 length is 15 residues. Germline V gives CDR1 SGHTA, CDR2 FQGNSA. The V and J ends lost 1 base and 4 bases respectively, with 14 bases between them. The CDR3 DNA reads as TGTGCCAGCAGCTTAGGTGGTGCGGTTCAGTACGAGCAGTACTTC. Its protein product is CASSLGGAVQYEQYF. Combining the CDR3 with reference TRBV7-2 and TRBJ2-7 gives the whole variable domain GAGVSQSPSNKVTEKGKDVELRCDPISGHTALYWYRQSLGQGLEFLIYFQGNSAPDKSGLPSDRFSAERTGGSVSTLTIQRTQQEDSAVYLCASSLGGAVQYEQYFGPGTRLTVT.

V and J are TRBV20-1 and TRBJ2-3; TRBD2 might be the D (6 bases). Trimming left V 0 bases short and J 1 base short, with 11 bases between. The CDR3 extends over 15 amino acids. Germline CDR1 DFQATT, CDR2 SNEGSKA (reference sequence). This CDR3 reads CSARDSASGTDTQYF. CDR3 nucleotides: TGCAGTGCTAGAGATTCGGCTAGCGGCACAGATACGCAGTATTTT.

This clonotype occurred a few times. V and J are TRBV20-1 and TRBJ2-1; D may match TRBD1 or TRBD2 (5 bases each). Germline values: CDR1 DFQATT, CDR2 SNEGSKA (reference sequence). V lost 5 bases and J 7 bases, leaving 18 bases between the germline ends. The CDR3 has 14 residues. The CDR3 DNA follows: TGCAGTGCTCTATTAACGGGACCCTTTAATGAGCAGTTCTTC. Translating gives CSALLTGPFNEQFF.

The chain has TRBV10-3 and TRBJ2-7; 9 bases are shared with TRBD2. Germline trimming cut 2 bases from V and 5 bases from J; bases unmatched to any gene: 4. Germline CDR1 reads ENHRY; CDR2 reads SYGVKD. This CDR3 is built from 14 residues. This chain's CDR3 is CAISEAGGLDEQYF. CDR3 coding DNA: TGTGCCATCAGTGAGGCGGGAGGGCTGGACGAGCAGTACTTC.

This clonotype was seen a handful of times. The V and J genes are TRBV6-4 and TRBJ1-2, with 9 bases identical to TRBD1. The CDR3 has 19 residues. Looked up from germline, CDR1 is MRHNA and CDR2 is SNTAGT. V shed 6 bases and J 5 bases; nucleotides not matched to a gene: 22. This CDR3 reads CASSDNYPGTGISWYGYTF. The CDR3 DNA is TGTGCCAGCAGCGACAATTACCCCGGGACAGGGATCAGTTGGTATGGCTACACCTTC.

In its sample, this clonotype was seen a few times. This rearrangement joins TRBV9 to TRBJ2-1, with 9 positions matching TRBD2. Looked up from germline, CDR1 is SGDLS and CDR2 is YYNGEE. This CDR3 has 18 amino acids. The ends lost 3 bases at V and 0 bases at J; junction bases unmatched: 10. As DNA, the CDR3 is TGTGCCAGCAGCGGGGGCCTAGCGGGATTTAGCTCCTACAATGAGCAGTTCTTC. Translated: CASSGGLAGFSSYNEQFF.

The CDR3 DNA reads TGCAGCGTCGGACAGGGGCGCGGAGAGACCCAGTACTTC. Translation: CSVGQGRGETQYF. This chain connects TRBV29-1 to TRBJ2-5; 9 bases are a match to TRBD1. The germline V gene encodes CDR1 SQVTM and CDR2 ANQGSEA. V lost 6 bases, J lost 4 bases, and 6 bases stayed unmatched. CDR3 size: 13 residues.

This clonotype was detected ten times or more. The CDR3 here is CASSLWGDQPQHF. The CDR3 DNA is TGCGCCAGCAGCTTGTGGGGGGATCAGCCCCAGCATTTT. J is TRBJ1-5 and V is TRBV5-1, with D perhaps matching TRBD1 (5 bases). Trimming removed 1 base at V and 5 bases at J, with 7 bases between. Germline-derived CDR1 and CDR2 are SGHRS and YFSETQ. CDR3 size: 13 residues.

The table lists this clonotype with a few counts. This CDR3 reads CSAEGTGNEQFF. The CDR3 DNA sequence: TGCAGTGCCGAAGGGACAGGCAATGAGCAGTTCTTC. This chain links TRBV20-1 with TRBJ2-1; 8 nucleotides align to TRBD1. The V segment lost 6 bases and the J segment 6 bases; nucleotides outside the gene matches: 4. The CDR3 length is 12 residues. Germline V gene sequence: CDR1 DFQATT, CDR2 SNEGSKA (reference sequence).

In this sample, this clonotype turned up many times. The V call is TRBV29-1, the J call TRBJ2-5; D assignment may be TRBD1 or TRBD2 (5 bases each). The CDR3 is 12 amino acids. Germline CDR1 reads SQVTM; CDR2 reads ANQGSEA. With 6 bases removed from V and 4 bases from J, the gap between germline ends came to 12 bases. The CDR3 sequence: CSVGDVRETQYF. The CDR3 bases are TGCAGCGTGGGGGACGTCCGAGAGACCCAGTACTTC.

In this sample, this clonotype turned up many times. The chain uses TRBV29-1 and TRBJ2-6, with a weak D call TRBD2 (6 bases). With 4 bases removed from V and 8 bases from J, the gap between germline ends came to 15 bases. CDR3 length: 14 amino acids. Germline V gene lookup returns CDR1 SQVTM and CDR2 ANQGSEA. CDR3: CSVGRASLPNVLTF. CDR3 nucleotide sequence: TGCAGCGTTGGGAGGGCGTCCTTGCCCAACGTCCTGACTTTC.

The sample holds a few counts of this clonotype. This chain uses TRBV20-1 with TRBJ2-1, with 10 nucleotides matching TRBD2. The ends lost 6 bases at V and 3 bases at J; junction bases unmatched: 5. This CDR3 spans 14 amino acids. Germline V gives CDR1 DFQATT, CDR2 SNEGSKA (reference sequence). CDR3 in amino acids: CSALGLANYNEQFF. The CDR3, as DNA: TGCAGTGCCCTGGGACTAGCGAACTACAATGAGCAGTTCTTC.

This clonotype was seen repeatedly, ten times or more. The rearrangement links TRBV7-3 to TRBJ1-4; no firm D call. Trimming shortened V by 2 bases and J by 4 bases, and 5 bases separated the two germline ends. Germline V lookup: CDR1 SGHTA, CDR2 FQGTGA. The CDR3 spans 13 residues. For the CDR3, the DNA is TGTGCCAGCAGCTTAGGGATTAATGAAAAACTGTTTTTT. Its translation: CASSLGINEKLFF. Supplemented by reference TRBV7-3 and TRBJ1-4, the full variable domain reads GAGVSQTPSNKVTEKGKYVELRCDPISGHTALYWYRQSLGQGPEFLIYFQGTGAADDSGLPNDRFFAVRPEGSVSTLKIQRTERGDSAVYLCASSLGINEKLFFGSGTQLSVL.

This rearrangement joins TRBV5-1 to TRBJ2-7, with 7 bases that match TRBD2. Germline CDR1 SGHRS, CDR2 YFSETQ. V shed 3 bases, J shed 6 bases, and the junction held 18 bases outside the gene matches. The CDR3 extends over 17 amino acids. The CDR3, as DNA: TGCGCCAGCAGCTCCCTCAGGGCGGGGGATGGTCGGGCCGAGCAGTACTTC. Protein product: CASSSLRAGDGRAEQYF.

This clonotype was picked up many times. The rearrangement links TRBV29-1 to TRBJ2-7; D unresolved. Germline CDR1 and CDR2: SQVTM and ANQGSEA. The CDR3 runs 12 residues. The V end was cut by 4 bases, the J end by 5 bases, with 12 bases between. CDR3 region: CSVVHVQDEQYF. The CDR3 region has the DNA TGCAGCGTTGTCCACGTGCAGGACGAGCAGTACTTC.

This clonotype came up a few times. J is TRBJ2-7 and V is TRBV4-3, with D hard to call. V lost 0 bases and J lost 3, with 9 bases in between. This CDR3 has 14 residues. Germline CDR1 reads LGHNA; CDR2 reads YSLEER. The CDR3 sequence: CASSQEAVFYEQYF. CDR3 bases: TGCGCCAGCAGCCAAGAGGCTGTCTTCTACGAGCAGTACTTC.

This clonotype has only a few counts. The gene calls are TRBV20-1 and TRBJ2-7; 14 nucleotides line up with TRBD2. The CDR3 is 12 amino acids. Germline CDR1 is DFQATT and CDR2 is SNEGSKA (reference sequence). The CDR3 region is CGTSGSSYEQYF. The CDR3 DNA follows: TGCGGGACTAGCGGGAGTTCCTACGAGCAGTACTTC.

This clonotype was counted at least ten times. The chain uses TRBV29-1 and TRBJ2-7; 8 bases match TRBD2. Per the germline V gene, CDR1 is SQVTM and CDR2 is ANQGSEA. Trimming cost V 4 bases and J 2 bases; bases outside gene matches: 10. This CDR3 has 15 residues. The CDR3 DNA reads TGCAGCGTTGGAGGGGCTGGGACTAGACCCTACGAGCAGTACTTC. It encodes CSVGGAGTRPYEQYF.

The V gene is TRBV20-1, the J gene TRBJ1-1; maybe TRBD1 (6 bases). Per the germline V gene, CDR1 is DFQATT and CDR2 is SNEGSKA (reference sequence). The V end was cut by 1 base, the J end by 1 base, with 13 bases between. The CDR3 loop spans 15 amino acids. In DNA, the CDR3 is TGCAGTGCTAGAGGGACAGAGAGTCCGAACACTGAAGCTTTCTTT. Translating it yields CSARGTESPNTEAFF.

The chain joins TRBV20-1 to TRBJ2-1; 8 nucleotides agree with TRBD2. Germline V gene sequence: CDR1 DFQATT, CDR2 SNEGSKA (reference sequence). The CDR3 totals 15 residues. J lost 4 bases, V lost 1 base, and 6 bases had no gene match. In nucleotides, the CDR3 is TGCAGTGCTAGAGCCCCCGGCGGGGGGTACAATGAGCAGTTCTTC. Translation: CSARAPGGGYNEQFF.

This clonotype was observed a handful of times. The rearrangement uses TRBV10-3 and TRBJ2-1; 10 nucleotides align to TRBD2. CDR1 is ENHRY and CDR2 is SYGVKD in the germline V gene. After removal of 3 bases from V and 8 bases from J, the junction contained 10 bases not matched to a gene. This CDR3 has 16 amino acids. The CDR3 is CAISDPSSGSQHEQFF. In nucleotides, the CDR3 is TGTGCCATCAGTGACCCTTCTAGCGGGAGTCAACATGAGCAGTTCTTC.

As DNA, the CDR3 is TGCGCCAGCAGCCAAGATAATCTCCCGGGACAGATCTTAAACTATGGCTACACCTTC. Its translation is CASSQDNLPGQILNYGYTF. The chain recombines TRBV4-3 with TRBJ1-2; 7 positions agree with TRBD1. CDR3 size: 19 residues. Germline trimming cut 0 bases from V and 2 bases from J; bases unmatched to any gene: 15. Looked up from germline, CDR1 is LGHNA and CDR2 is YSLEER.

This clonotype was counted ten times or more. CDR3 nucleotide sequence: TGTGCCAGCAGCTCCGGACAGCTGAACACTGAAGCTTTCTTT. Its protein is CASSSGQLNTEAFF. V and J are TRBV28 and TRBJ1-1, with TRBD1 as a possible D gene (6 bases). Trimming pared 6 bases from V and 0 bases from J, leaving 11 bases between. The germline V gene has CDR1 MDHEN and CDR2 SYDVKM. The CDR3 loop spans 14 amino acids.

Note on this clonotype: A much larger clone differs by one base, so this may be a read error. The chain joins TRBV28 to TRBJ2-5; D is undetermined. The germline gives CDR1 MDHEN, CDR2 SYDVKM. Trimming removed 8 bases from V and 0 bases from J, with 13 bases in between. The CDR3 runs 14 residues. The CDR3 sequence is CASSLGDNQETQYF. The CDR3 nucleotides are TGTGCCAGCTCTCTTGGCGACAACCAAGAGACCCAGTACTTC.